This T cell receptor beta chain was recorded in a study of Ad26.COV2.S vaccination and SARS-CoV-2 variants. This table comes from immunoSEQ multiplex PCR, and its TCRdb copy is limited to in-frame clones, with some not included. The sample shows about 94,000 clones, roughly 84% of them seen only once. Study-wide results and caveats: In TCR breadth and depth analyses, total T cell responses may have been underestimated. The breadth of spike-specific CD8+ and CD4+ T cell responses after vaccination was reportedly substantial. Similar non-spike TCR breadth was seen in vaccine and placebo recipients. People who got the vaccine had more spike-specific TCR breadth than people who got placebo.

Comment on this clone: Its antigen is still unknown.

Specimen: peripheral blood, collected after recovery from COVID-19. This TCR was recovered from a human donor who had recovered from COVID-19.

The CDR3 DNA reads TGTGCCAGCAGCTTAGCTAGCGGGAGTTTCAATGAGCAGTTCTTC. It translates to CASSLASGSFNEQFF. The J gene is TRBJ2-1, the V gene TRBV7-2, with TRBD2 identical over 9 bases. The trim removed 0 bases at V and 6 bases at J, leaving 3 bases unmatched. Germline V CDR1 and CDR2: SGHTA, FQGNSA. This CDR3 comprises 15 residues.